Below are 7 T cell receptor beta chains sequenced from a single sample in a study of T cell repertoires in cytomegalovirus infection. TCRdb re-called the reads with MiXCR, one entry per CDR3 protein. The sample carries hundreds of thousands of distinct CDR3 sequences, 30% to 40% recorded once. These receptors have no known antigen. The sequences come from cultured PBMCs, collected from culture after CMV antigen stimulation. The receptors derive from a human donor in good health (CMV status not recorded). Some clones in this sample may be carry-over from other donors' samples.

The chain couples TRBV6-5 to TRBJ1-4, with no clear D. The germline V and J ends were trimmed by 4 bases and 7 bases, with 13 bases remaining between them. The germline CDR1 and CDR2 sequences are MNHEY and SVGAGI. The CDR3 contains 14 residues. CDR3 residues: CASSSAAISEKLFF. The DNA for the CDR3 is TGTGCCAGCAGTTCGGCGGCTATCTCTGAAAAACTGTTTTTT.

The chain joins TRBV12-5 to TRBJ2-1; perhaps TRBD2 as D (5 bases). The CDR3 is made up of 14 amino acids. Germline CDR1 is LGHNT and CDR2 is FRNRAP. The ends were cut back, 7 bases at V and 4 bases at J, with 14 bases in the middle. CDR3 bases: TGTGCTAGTGTGATTGGGAGTCTGTACAATGAGCAGTTCTTC. This sequence encodes CASVIGSLYNEQFF.

The rearrangement joins TRBV12-3 or TRBV12-4 to TRBJ1-5, with unresolved D. The CDR3 is made up of 14 amino acids. The V gene lost 3 bases and the J gene lost 5 bases, with 11 bases spanning the gap. The DNA for the CDR3 is TGTGCCAGCAGTTTTGGGGATTTGGATCAGCCCCAGCATTTT. Its protein product is CASSFGDLDQPQHF.

V gene TRBV5-3 combines with J gene TRBJ2-5, with 10 bases fitting TRBD1. TRBV5-3 is annotated as an ORF whose role is uncertain. The CDR3 contains 13 residues. J lost 2 bases, V lost 9 bases, and 4 bases had no gene match. The CDR3 sequence: CATMDRGQETQYF. CDR3 nucleotides: TGTGCCACCATGGACAGGGGGCAAGAGACCCAGTACTTC.

Ten or more counts support this clonotype. At one end, the junction sequence differs from germline, possibly due to a read error. This chain uses TRBV7-7 with TRBJ2-3; D might be TRBD1 or TRBD2, each matching 5 bases. This CDR3 comprises 19 residues. CDR1 and CDR2 (germline): SSHAT, FNYEAQ (reference sequence). DNA for the CDR3: TGTGCTAGCAGCTTAGCACCTACCGGGACCTCCGGAGGCACAGATACGCAGTATTTT. Amino acids: CASSLAPTGTSGGTDTQYF.

CDR3 loop: CASRASGGITDTQYF. As DNA, the CDR3 is TGTGCCAGCAGGGCTAGCGGGGGGATCACAGATACGCAGTATTTT. This sequence joins TRBV5-4 and TRBJ2-3; TRBD2 matches at 11 bases. Germline-derived CDR1 and CDR2 are SGHNT and YYREEE (reference sequence). CDR3 length: 15 amino acids. V shed 5 bases, J shed 2 bases, and the junction held 4 bases outside the gene matches.

The chain joins TRBV15 to TRBJ2-3; no clear D gene. The CDR3 consists of 16 residues. Trimming stripped 0 bases from V and 2 bases from J, with 12 bases between. Germline CDR1 reads LNHNV; CDR2 reads YYDKDF (reference sequence). The CDR3 here is CATSRDLQVPTDTQYF. The CDR3 region has the DNA TGTGCCACCAGCAGAGATCTCCAGGTGCCCACAGATACGCAGTATTTT.